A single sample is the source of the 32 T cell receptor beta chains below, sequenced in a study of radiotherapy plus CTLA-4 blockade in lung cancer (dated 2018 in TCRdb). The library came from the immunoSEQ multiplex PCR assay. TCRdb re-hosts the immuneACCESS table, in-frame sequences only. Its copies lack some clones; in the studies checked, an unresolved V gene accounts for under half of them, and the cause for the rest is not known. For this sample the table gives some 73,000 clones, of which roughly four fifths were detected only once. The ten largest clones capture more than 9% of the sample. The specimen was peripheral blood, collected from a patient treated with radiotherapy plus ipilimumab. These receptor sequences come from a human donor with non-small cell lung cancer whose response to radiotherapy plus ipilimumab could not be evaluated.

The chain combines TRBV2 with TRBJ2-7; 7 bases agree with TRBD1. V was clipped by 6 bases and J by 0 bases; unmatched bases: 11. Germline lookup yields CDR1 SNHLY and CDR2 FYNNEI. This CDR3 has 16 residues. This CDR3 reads CASRGGWTGSSYEQYF. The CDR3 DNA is TGTGCCAGCAGAGGAGGTTGGACAGGCAGCTCCTACGAGCAGTACTTC.

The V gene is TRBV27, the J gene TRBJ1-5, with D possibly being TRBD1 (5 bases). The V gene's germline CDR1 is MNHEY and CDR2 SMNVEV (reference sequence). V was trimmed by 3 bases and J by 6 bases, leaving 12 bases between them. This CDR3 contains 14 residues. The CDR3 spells CASSFRQGGQPQHF. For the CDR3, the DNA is TGTGCCAGCAGTTTCCGGCAGGGAGGTCAGCCCCAGCATTTT.

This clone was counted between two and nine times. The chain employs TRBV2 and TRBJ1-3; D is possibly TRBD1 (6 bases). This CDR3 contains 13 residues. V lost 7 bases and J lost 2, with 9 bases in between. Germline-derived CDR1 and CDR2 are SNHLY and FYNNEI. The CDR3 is CASTEGAGNTIYF. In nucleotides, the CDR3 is TGTGCCAGCACCGAGGGGGCTGGAAACACCATATATTTT. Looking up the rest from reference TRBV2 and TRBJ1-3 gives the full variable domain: EPEVTQTPSHQVTQMGQEVILRCVPISNHLYFYWYRQILGQKVEFLVSFYNNEISEKSEIFDDQFSVERPDGSNFTLKIRSTKLEDSAMYFCASTEGAGNTIYFGEGSWLTVV.

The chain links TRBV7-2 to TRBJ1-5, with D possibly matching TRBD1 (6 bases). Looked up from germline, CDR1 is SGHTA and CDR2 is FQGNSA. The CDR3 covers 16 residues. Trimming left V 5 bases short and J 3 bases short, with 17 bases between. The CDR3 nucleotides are TGTGCCAGCAGCCAACGGGCAGGGGAGAACAATCAGCCCCAGCATTTT. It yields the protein CASSQRAGENNQPQHF.

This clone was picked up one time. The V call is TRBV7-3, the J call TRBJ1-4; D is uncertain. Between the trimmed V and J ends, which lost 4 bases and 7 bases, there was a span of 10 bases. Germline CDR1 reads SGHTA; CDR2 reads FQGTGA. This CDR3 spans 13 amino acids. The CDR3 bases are TGTGCCAGCAGCTCATCAGCGGGTGAAAAACTGTTTTTT. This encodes CASSSSAGEKLFF.

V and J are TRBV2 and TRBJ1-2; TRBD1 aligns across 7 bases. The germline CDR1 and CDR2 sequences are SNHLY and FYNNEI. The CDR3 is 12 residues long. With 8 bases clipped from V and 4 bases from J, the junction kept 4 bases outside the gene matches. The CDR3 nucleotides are TGTGCCAGCGGGGGACAGCCCTATGGCTACACCTTC. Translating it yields CASGGQPYGYTF.

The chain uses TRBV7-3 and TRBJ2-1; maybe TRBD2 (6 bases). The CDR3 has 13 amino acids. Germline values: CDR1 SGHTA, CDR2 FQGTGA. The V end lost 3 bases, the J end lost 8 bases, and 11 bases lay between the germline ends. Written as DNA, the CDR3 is TGTGCCAGCAGCTTCGACTGGGGGGATGAGCAGTTCTTC. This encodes CASSFDWGDEQFF.

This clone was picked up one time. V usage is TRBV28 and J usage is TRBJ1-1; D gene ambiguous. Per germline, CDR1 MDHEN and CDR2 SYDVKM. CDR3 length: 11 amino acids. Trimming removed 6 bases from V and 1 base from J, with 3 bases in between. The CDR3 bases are TGTGCCAGCAGCCAGAACACTGAAGCTTTCTTT. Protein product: CASSQNTEAFF.

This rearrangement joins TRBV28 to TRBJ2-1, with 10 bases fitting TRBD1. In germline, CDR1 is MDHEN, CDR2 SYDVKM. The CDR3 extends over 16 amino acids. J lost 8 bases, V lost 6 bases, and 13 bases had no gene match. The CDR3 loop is CASRFPGQGFGDEQFF. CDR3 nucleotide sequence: TGTGCCAGCAGATTCCCGGGACAGGGGTTCGGTGATGAGCAGTTCTTC.

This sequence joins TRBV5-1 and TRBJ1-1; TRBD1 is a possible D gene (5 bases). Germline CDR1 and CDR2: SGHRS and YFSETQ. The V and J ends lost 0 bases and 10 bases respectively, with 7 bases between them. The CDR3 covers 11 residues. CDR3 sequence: CASSLAGLAFF. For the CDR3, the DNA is TGCGCCAGCAGCTTGGCAGGGTTAGCTTTCTTT.

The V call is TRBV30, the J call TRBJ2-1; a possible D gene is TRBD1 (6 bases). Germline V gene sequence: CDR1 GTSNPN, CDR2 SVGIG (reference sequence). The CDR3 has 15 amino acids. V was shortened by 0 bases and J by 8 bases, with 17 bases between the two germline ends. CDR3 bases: TGTGCCTGGAGTGTCGAACGCACACCAGGGGATGAGCAGTTCTTC. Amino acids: CAWSVERTPGDEQFF.

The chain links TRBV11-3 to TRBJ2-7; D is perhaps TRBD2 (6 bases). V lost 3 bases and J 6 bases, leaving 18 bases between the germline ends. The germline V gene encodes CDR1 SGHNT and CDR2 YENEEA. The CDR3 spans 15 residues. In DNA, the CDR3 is TGTGCCAGCAGCTTTGGGGGGTCGGGATCCGGCGAGCAGTACTTC. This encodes CASSFGGSGSGEQYF.

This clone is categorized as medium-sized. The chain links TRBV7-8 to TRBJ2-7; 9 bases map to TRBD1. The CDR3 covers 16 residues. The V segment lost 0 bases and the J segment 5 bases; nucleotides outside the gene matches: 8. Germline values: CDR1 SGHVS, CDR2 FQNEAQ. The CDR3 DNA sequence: TGTGCCAGCAGCTTAGCCCGGGGGACAGGGCGGAACGAGCAGTACTTC. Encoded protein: CASSLARGTGRNEQYF. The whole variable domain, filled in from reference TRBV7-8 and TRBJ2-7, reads GAGVSQSPRYKVAKRGQDVALRCDPISGHVSLFWYQQALGQGPEFLTYFQNEAQLDKSGLPSDRFFAERPEGSVSTLKIQRTQQEDSAVYLCASSLARGTGRNEQYFGPGTRLTVT.

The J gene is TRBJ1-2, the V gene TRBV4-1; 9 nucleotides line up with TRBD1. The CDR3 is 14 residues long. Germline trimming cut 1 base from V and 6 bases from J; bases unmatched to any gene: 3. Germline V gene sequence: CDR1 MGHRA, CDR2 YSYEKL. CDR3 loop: CASSQAGTGHGYTF. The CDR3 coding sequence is TGCGCCAGCAGCCAAGCCGGGACAGGGCATGGCTACACCTTC.

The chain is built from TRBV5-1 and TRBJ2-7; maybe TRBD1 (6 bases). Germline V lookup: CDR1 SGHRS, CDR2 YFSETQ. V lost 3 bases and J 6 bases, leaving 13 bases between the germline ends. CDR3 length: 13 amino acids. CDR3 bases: TGCGCCAGCAGCTCTCTGAGAGGGGGCGAGCAGTACTTC. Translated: CASSSLRGGEQYF.

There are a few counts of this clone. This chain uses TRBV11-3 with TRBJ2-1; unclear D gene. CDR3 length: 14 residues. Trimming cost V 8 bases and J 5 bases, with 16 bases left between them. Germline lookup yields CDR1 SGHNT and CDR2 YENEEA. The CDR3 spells CASSVLSAHNEQFF. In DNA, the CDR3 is TGTGCCAGCTCGGTGCTCAGCGCCCACAATGAGCAGTTCTTC.

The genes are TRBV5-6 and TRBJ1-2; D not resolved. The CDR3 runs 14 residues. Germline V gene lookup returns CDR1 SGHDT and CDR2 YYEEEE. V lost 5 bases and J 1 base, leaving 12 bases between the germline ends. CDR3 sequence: CASSLGGYNYGYTF. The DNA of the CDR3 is TGTGCCAGCAGTCTGGGAGGGTATAACTATGGCTACACCTTC.

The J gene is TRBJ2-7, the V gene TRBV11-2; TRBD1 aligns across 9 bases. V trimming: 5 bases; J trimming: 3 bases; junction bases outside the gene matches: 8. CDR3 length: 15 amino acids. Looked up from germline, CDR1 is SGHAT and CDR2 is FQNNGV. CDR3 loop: CASSLGDRALYEQYF. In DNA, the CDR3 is TGTGCCAGCAGCCTGGGGGACAGGGCACTCTACGAGCAGTACTTC.

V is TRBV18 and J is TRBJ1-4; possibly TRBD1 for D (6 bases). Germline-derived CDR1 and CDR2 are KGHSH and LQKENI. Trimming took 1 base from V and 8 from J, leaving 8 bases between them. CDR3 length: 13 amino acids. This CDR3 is CASSPRQGEKLFF. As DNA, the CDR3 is TGTGCCAGCTCACCACGGCAGGGGGAAAAACTGTTTTTT.

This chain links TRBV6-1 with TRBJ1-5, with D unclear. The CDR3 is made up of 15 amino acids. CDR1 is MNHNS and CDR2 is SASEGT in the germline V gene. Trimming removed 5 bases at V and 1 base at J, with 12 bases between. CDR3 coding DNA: TGTGCCAGCAGTAGAGGTACCGTCAGCAATCAGCCCCAGCATTTT. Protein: CASSRGTVSNQPQHF.

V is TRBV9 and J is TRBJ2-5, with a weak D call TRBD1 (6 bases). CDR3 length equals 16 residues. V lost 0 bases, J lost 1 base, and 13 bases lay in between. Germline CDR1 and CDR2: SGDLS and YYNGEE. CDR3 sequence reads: CASSVAPQGIQETQYF. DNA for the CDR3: TGTGCCAGCAGCGTAGCCCCACAGGGTATCCAAGAGACCCAGTACTTC.

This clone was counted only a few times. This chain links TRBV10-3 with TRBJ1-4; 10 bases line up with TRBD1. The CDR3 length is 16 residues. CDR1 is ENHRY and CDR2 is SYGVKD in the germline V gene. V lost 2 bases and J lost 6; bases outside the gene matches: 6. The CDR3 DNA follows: TGTGCCATCAGTGAGCCCCGAGGACAGGGGGATGAAAAACTGTTTTTT. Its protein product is CAISEPRGQGDEKLFF.

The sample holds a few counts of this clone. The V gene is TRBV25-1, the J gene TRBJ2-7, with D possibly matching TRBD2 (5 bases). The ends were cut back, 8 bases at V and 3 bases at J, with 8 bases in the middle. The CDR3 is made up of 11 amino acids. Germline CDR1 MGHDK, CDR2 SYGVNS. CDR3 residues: CASGGLYEQYF. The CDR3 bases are TGTGCCAGCGGCGGACTCTACGAGCAGTACTTC.

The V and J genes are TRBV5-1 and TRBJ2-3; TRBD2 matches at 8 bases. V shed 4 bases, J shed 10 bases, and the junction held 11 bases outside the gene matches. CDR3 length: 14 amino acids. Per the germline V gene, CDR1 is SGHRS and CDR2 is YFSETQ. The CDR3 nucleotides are TGCGCCAGCAGCCGAGCGGGGGAGAGAGTGGCGCAGTATTTT. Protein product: CASSRAGERVAQYF.

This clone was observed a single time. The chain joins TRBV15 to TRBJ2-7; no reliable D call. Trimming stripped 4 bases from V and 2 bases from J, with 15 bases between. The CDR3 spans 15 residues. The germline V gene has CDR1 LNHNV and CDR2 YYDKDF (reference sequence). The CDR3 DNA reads TGTGCCACCAGCACACAGACGTCGCCGGCCTACGAGCAGTACTTC. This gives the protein CATSTQTSPAYEQYF.

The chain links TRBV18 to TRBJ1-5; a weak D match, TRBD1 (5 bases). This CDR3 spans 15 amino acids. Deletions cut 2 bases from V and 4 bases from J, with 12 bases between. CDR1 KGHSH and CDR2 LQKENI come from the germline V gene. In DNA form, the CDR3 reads TGTGCCAGCTCACCATACGCGGGGGATAATCAGCCCCAGCATTTT. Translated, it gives CASSPYAGDNQPQHF.

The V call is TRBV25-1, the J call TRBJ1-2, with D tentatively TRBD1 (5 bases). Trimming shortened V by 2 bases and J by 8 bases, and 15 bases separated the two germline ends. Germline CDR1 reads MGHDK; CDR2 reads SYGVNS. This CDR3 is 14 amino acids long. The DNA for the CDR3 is TGTGCCAGCAGTGAAATAGGAGGGGCGCGGGGCTACACCTTC. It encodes CASSEIGGARGYTF.

The CDR3 DNA reads TGCAGCGCTGCCCCGGGGCGGGGGACCGGGGAGCTGTTTTTT. This encodes CSAAPGRGTGELFF. The V and J genes are TRBV29-1 and TRBJ2-2; 7 nucleotides line up with TRBD2. Germline trimming cut 7 bases from V and 5 bases from J; bases unmatched to any gene: 10. The CDR3 sequence is 14 residues long. Germline V CDR1 and CDR2: SQVTM, ANQGSEA.

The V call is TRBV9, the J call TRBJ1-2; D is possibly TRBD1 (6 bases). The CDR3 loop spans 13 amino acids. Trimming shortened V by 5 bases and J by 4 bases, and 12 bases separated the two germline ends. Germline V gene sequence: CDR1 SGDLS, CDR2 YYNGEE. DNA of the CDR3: TGTGCCAGCAGTACGACAGGACGCTATGGCTACACCTTC. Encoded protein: CASSTTGRYGYTF.

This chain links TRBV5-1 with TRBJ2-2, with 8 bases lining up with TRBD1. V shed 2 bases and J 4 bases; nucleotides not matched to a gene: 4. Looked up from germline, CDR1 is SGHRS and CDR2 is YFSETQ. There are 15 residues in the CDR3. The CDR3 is CASSFGQGGTGELFF. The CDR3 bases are TGCGCCAGCAGCTTCGGACAGGGAGGCACCGGGGAGCTGTTTTTT.

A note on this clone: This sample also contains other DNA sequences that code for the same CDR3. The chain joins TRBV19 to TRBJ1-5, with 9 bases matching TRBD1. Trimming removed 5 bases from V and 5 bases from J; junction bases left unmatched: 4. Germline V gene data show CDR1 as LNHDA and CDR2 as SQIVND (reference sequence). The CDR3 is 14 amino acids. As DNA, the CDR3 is TGTGCCAGTAGTCTTTGGACAGGGGATCAGCCCCAGCATTTT. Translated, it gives CASSLWTGDQPQHF.

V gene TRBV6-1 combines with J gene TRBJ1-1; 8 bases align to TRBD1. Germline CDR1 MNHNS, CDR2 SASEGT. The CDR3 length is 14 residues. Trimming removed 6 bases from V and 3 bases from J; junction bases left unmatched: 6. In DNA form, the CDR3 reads TGTGCCAGCAGATATACGGACAGGGACACTGAAGCTTTCTTT. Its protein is CASRYTDRDTEAFF.